Each of the 5 T cell receptor beta chains below was sequenced from the same sample in a study of T-cell memory formation after mild COVID-19. TCRdb used MiXCR to reprocess the 5' RACE reads, holding one entry per CDR3 protein. The data show about 400,000 distinct CDR3 sequences, with more than 15% seen just once and approximately 21% held by the top ten. The sequenced material came from PBMCs or a T cell subset sorted from them (not recorded which). All receptors derive from a man aged 18 to 30 who had mild COVID-19 (a few samples of this study predate the infection). Cell type and time point are not known.

This chain uses TRBV7-9 with TRBJ1-1; D unresolved. Germline lookup yields CDR1 SEHNR and CDR2 FQNEAQ (reference sequence). This CDR3 is built from 12 residues. The germline V and J ends were trimmed by 1 base and 7 bases, with 7 bases remaining between them. The CDR3 reads CASSLVGFEAFF. CDR3 nucleotides: TGTGCCAGCAGCTTAGTGGGCTTTGAAGCTTTCTTT.

The chain joins TRBV5-4 to TRBJ1-1, with D perhaps matching TRBD1 (6 bases). Trimming pared 7 bases from V and 1 base from J, leaving 17 bases between. From germline, CDR1 is SGHNT and CDR2 YYREEE (reference sequence). The CDR3 covers 15 residues. The CDR3 here is CASSRSGAGNTEAFF. In DNA, the CDR3 is TGTGCCAGCTCAAGGTCGGGGGCCGGGAACACTGAAGCTTTCTTT. The full variable domain, with the rest looked up from reference TRBV5-4 and TRBJ1-1, is ETGVTQSPTHLIKTRGQQVTLRCSSQSGHNTVSWYQQALGQGPQFIFQYYREEENGRGNFPPRFSGLQFPNYSSELNVNALELDDSALYLCASSRSGAGNTEAFFGQGTRLTVV.

This clonotype appeared a few times. The chain recombines TRBV11-2 with TRBJ2-7; D may be TRBD1 or TRBD2 (6 bases each). V was clipped by 3 bases and J by 4 bases, with 19 bases between them. The germline V gene encodes CDR1 SGHAT and CDR2 FQNNGV. This CDR3 has 16 residues. The CDR3 spells CASSLIGGGIGYEQYF. In nucleotides, the CDR3 is TGTGCCAGCAGCTTGATAGGAGGGGGGATCGGGTACGAGCAGTACTTC.

The rearrangement joins TRBV7-6 to TRBJ2-3, with D uncertain. The CDR3 is 11 residues long. The ends were cut back, 5 bases at V and 6 bases at J, with 6 bases in the middle. Germline V lookup: CDR1 SGHVS, CDR2 FNYEAQ. CDR3 bases: TGTGCCAGCAGCCCAATGGATACGCAGTATTTT. Its translation is CASSPMDTQYF.

This clonotype was counted only a few times. The rearrangement links TRBV20-1 to TRBJ1-5; D may be TRBD1 (5 bases). The CDR3 length is 14 residues. The germline CDR1 and CDR2 sequences are DFQATT and SNEGSKA (reference sequence). Between the trimmed V and J ends, which lost 3 bases and 2 bases, there was a span of 11 bases. The CDR3 here is CSASEGGGNQPQHF. The CDR3 DNA sequence: TGCAGTGCTAGTGAAGGAGGGGGCAATCAGCCCCAGCATTTT.